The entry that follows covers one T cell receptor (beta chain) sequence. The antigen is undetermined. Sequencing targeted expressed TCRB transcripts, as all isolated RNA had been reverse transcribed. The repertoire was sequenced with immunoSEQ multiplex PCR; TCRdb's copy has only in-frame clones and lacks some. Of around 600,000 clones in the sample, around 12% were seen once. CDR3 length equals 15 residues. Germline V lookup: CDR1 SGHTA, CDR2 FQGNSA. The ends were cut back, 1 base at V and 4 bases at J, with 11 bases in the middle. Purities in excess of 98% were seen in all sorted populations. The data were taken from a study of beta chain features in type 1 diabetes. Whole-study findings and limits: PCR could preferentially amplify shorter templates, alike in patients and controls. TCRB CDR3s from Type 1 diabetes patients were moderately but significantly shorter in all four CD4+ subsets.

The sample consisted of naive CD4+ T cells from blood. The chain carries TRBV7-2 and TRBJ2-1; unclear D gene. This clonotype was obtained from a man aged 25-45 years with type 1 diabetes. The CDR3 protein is CASSLEVGSYNEQFF. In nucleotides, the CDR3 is TGTGCCAGCAGCTTAGAGGTAGGGTCTTACAATGAGCAGTTCTTC.